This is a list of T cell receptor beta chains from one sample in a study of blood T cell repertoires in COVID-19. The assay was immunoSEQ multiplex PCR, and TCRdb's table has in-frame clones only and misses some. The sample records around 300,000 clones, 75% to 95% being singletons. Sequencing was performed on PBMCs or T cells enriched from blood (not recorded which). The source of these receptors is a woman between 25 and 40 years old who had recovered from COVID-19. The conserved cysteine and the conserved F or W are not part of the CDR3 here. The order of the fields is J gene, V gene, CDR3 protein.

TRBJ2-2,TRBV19,ASSIPPGLAGGPSGELF
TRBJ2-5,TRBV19,ASSTALGLAPGETQY
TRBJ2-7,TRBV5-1,ASSLVGGGPYEQY
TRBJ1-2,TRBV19,ASLGRGYT
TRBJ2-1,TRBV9,ASSVGGSGTYSYNEQF
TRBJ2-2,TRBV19,ASRTGFGNTGELF
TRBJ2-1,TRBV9,ASSGYGTSGRNSYNEQF
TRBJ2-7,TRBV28,ASSVRDRGNEQY
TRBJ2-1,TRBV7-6,ASSSRPDRSSEQF
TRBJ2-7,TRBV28,ASSLGSYEQY
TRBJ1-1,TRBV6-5,ASRHPLRNTEAF
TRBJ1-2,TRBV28,ASSSTGLYGYT
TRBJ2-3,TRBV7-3,ASSLNPTSGRAADTQY
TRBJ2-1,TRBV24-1,ATSDLDLLAGRNEQF
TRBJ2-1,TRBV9,ASKKGLADYNEQF
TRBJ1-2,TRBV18,ASSRPTGPNYGYT
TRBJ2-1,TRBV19,ASSMGGGRNNEQF
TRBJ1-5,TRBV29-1,SVEDRQGGPQH
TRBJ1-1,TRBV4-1,ASSQAQGAGEAF
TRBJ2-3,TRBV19,ASSSTAPGGYDTQY
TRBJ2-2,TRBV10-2,ASTLAGDRELF
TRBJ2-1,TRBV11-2,ASSNPGLANEQF
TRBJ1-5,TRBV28,ASSLWTGPGNQPQH
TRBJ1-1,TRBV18,ASSPGTGGMGSEAF
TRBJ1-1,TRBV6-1,ASSESENTEAF
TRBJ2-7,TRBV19,ASSPRTADYEQY
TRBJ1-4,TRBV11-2,ASRGPEANEKLF
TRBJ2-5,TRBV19,ASSIGGGLETQY
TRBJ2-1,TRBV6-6,ATQARWREWDEQF
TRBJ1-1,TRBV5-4,ASRRDRRNTEAF
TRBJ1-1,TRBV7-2,ASSFRGGRVPTEAF
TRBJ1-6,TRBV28,ASITGQGYNSPLH
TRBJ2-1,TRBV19,ASNSGRSDEQF
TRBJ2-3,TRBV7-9,ASSLPGLVIGTQY
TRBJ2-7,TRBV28,ASRLSGDTYEQY
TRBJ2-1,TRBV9,ASSARTSGRIVDEQF
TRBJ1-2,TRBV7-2,ASSLVPGQNYGYT
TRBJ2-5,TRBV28,ASSGTSGRVAETQY
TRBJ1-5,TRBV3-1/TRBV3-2,ASSQEWGGQPQH
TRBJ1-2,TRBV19,ASSIQDSAGGGYT
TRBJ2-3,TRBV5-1,ASSLAGLVDTQY
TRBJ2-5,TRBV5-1,ASYRDRDMETQY
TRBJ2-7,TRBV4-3,ASSQDLAGPYEQY
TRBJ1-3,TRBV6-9,ASSYRFQGPGNTIY
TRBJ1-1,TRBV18,ASSPPGTGFSIEAF
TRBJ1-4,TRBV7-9,ASSLEGTVNEKLF
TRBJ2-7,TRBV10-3,ATGQSSYEQY
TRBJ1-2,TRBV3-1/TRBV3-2,ASSQDVGVGAGYGYT
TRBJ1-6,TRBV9,ASSGSTSNNSPLH
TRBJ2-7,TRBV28,ASSPPGSGRYEQY
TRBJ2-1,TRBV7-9,ASSLSGLANNEQF
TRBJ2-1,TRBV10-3,AIRGEAGGASYNEQF
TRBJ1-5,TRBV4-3,ASSQDWAGGGNQPQH
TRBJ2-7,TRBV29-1,SVGAREGYEQY
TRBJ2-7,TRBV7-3,ASSLIGGENYEQY
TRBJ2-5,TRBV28,ASSHPTKETQY
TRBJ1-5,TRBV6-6,ASSYPDRDRQPQH
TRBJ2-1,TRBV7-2,ASSSGLAVNNEQF
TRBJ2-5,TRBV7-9,ASSLRSGGPGETQY
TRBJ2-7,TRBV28,ASSLMGYYEQY